This is a list of T cell receptor beta chains from one sample in a study of PD-1 and CTLA-4 blockade in melanoma. Generated by immunoSEQ multiplex PCR, the TCRdb table keeps only in-frame clones and is missing some. The table lists tens of thousands of clones, about 91% of them singletons. This specimen was CD8+ T cells from peripheral blood, taken before anti-PD-1 treatment. These receptors were obtained from a human donor with melanoma. CDR3s include the opening cysteine and the closing phenylalanine or tryptophan. The D gene is left open where the match is weak. Where a row states a size, it is once, few, many or the class of an expanded clone; other rows omit it.

TRBV4-3	TRBJ2-2	NA	NA	TGCGCCAGCAGCCAATCCCGTTTCTTCAGGGATACCGGGGAGCTGTTTTTT	CASSQSRFFRDTGELFF
TRBV7-9	TRBJ2-5	TRBD1	NA	TGTGCCAGCAGCTTACCCGCGGACAGGGGATCCTCCCAAGAGACCCAGTACTTC	CASSLPADRGSSQETQYF
TRBV30	TRBJ2-7	TRBD1	NA	TGTGCCTGGAGTGTACAAGGGGGCGGTTCGGCAACCTACGAGCAGTACTTC	CAWSVQGGGSATYEQYF
TRBV30	TRBJ2-7	NA	NA	TGTGCCTGGAGAGCCGGGGAGGCAAGCTCCTACGAGCAGTACTTC	CAWRAGEASSYEQYF
TRBV12-5	TRBJ1-1	NA	NA	TGTGCTAGTGGGCTCACTACAGGGTACACTGAAGCTTTCTTT	CASGLTTGYTEAFF
TRBV6-2/TRBV6-3	TRBJ1-5	NA	NA	TGTGCCAGCAGTTACGGCGGGGGGGATCAGCCCCAGCATTTT	CASSYGGGDQPQHF
TRBV11-3	TRBJ2-1	TRBD2	medium-sized	TGTGCCAGCAGCCAGGAGCGGGGAAGTTACAATGAGCAGTTCTTC	CASSQERGSYNEQFF
TRBV4-1	TRBJ1-2	NA	NA	TGCGCCAGCAGCCAAGATACAGTTGAAGGGTATGGCTACACCTTC	CASSQDTVEGYGYTF
TRBV10-3	TRBJ2-7	NA	NA	TGTGCCATCGGGACCGATTATCTCGGGGACGACTACGAGCAGTACTTC	CAIGTDYLGDDYEQYF
TRBV6-5	TRBJ1-2	TRBD1	NA	TGTGCCAGCAGTTACCTCTTCGGGACAGCGCATGGCTACACCTTC	CASSYLFGTAHGYTF
TRBV11-2	TRBJ2-5	NA	NA	TGTGCCAGCAGCCTAGTGGGGGGCCAAGAGACCCAGTACTTC	CASSLVGGQETQYF
TRBV5-5	TRBJ2-1	TRBD2	NA	TGTGCCAGCAGCTTGGACGGGAGGAACAATGAGCAGTTCTTC	CASSLDGRNNEQFF
TRBV15	TRBJ2-1	TRBD1	NA	TGTGCCACCAGCAGAGTTCCCGGACAGGGGGGTTTCTACAATGAGCAGTTCTTC	CATSRVPGQGGFYNEQFF
TRBV12-3/TRBV12-4	TRBJ1-2	NA	NA	TGTGCCAGCAGTTTGACGGGGGCCGCTGGCTACACCTTC	CASSLTGAAGYTF
TRBV15	TRBJ2-6	NA	NA	TGTGCCACCAGCAGAGCAACCACAGGGGCCAACGTCCTGACTTTC	CATSRATTGANVLTF
TRBV28	TRBJ2-7	TRBD1	NA	TGTGCCAGCAGTAGACAGGGGGACGACCGGGACGAGCAGTACTTC	CASSRQGDDRDEQYF
TRBV12-3/TRBV12-4	TRBJ2-5	NA	NA	TGTGCCAGCAGTCTGGGAGAGACCCAGTACTTC	CASSLGETQYF
TRBV19	TRBJ1-6	NA	NA	TGTGCCAGTAGTATGGGGCCGGACAGCGCCTATAATTCACCCCTCCACTTT	CASSMGPDSAYNSPLHF